These T cell receptor beta chains were read from a single sample in a study of blood T cell repertoires in COVID-19. The protocol was immunoSEQ multiplex PCR, while the TCRdb copy is restricted to in-frame clones and leaves out a portion. The sample lists about 100,000 clones, roughly 80% occurring once. What was sequenced was peripheral blood. Receptors originate from a man aged 55 to 70 with active or convalescent COVID-19. CDR3s include the opening cysteine and the closing phenylalanine or tryptophan. Part of the rows lack a size; the others show once, few, many or a class for expanded clones.

15,TRBV5-1,-,CASSWEASSGNTIYF
11,TRBV20-1,-,CSAKRGDTQYF
15,TRBV6-5,few,CASSRLAGAPDTQYF
16,TRBV2,few,CASSGSSATFAGELFF
17,TRBV13,-,CASSSLAGAHKNTEAFF
13,TRBV7-2,-,CASSLEPRNTQYF
14,TRBV5-6,-,CASSPWTSGSEQFF
13,TRBV4-1,few,CASSQGADTEAFF
14,TRBV3-1/TRBV3-2,once,CASSRGSSGETQYF
16,TRBV9,-,CASSPQGQGTVDGYTF
14,TRBV29-1,-,CSVTPRTGQETQYF
12,TRBV15,-,CATGQMNTEAFF
16,TRBV9,-,CASSWGDSSGQETQYF
15,TRBV4-1,-,CASSQQTLTLQPQHF
13,TRBV12-3/TRBV12-4,few,CASSSTGRNEQYF
13,TRBV6-5,-,CASSYRDTYGYTF
12,TRBV2,-,CASRNRDTEAFF
16,TRBV6-5,-,CASSWDRLPSTDTQYF
15,TRBV6-5,-,CASSYSQGGYNEQFF
17,TRBV5-4,-,CASSLMVGGAGGDTQYF
14,TRBV28,-,CASSSGGASETQYF
14,TRBV29-1,-,CSVVQGGSADTQYF
13,TRBV19,-,CASSHRGDQPQHF
15,TRBV7-6,-,CASSPREANTGELFF
17,TRBV6-2/TRBV6-3,-,CASSLGVRDREWWTQYF
13,TRBV19,few,CASTSGPYTEAFF
12,TRBV6-2/TRBV6-3,-,CASSYEGQPQHF
14,TRBV7-2,-,CASSLGPSGNTIYF
14,TRBV2,-,CASSSLQGRDTQYF
13,TRBV20-1,-,CSASRGSAGGYTF
15,TRBV2,-,CASSPRSGQGYEQYF
16,TRBV11-2,-,CASSSSPYGGGNTIYF
15,TRBV9,-,CASSVSATGGDGYTF
24,TRBV7-3,few,CASSLKFSPGIAGGPQSGANVLTF
15,TRBV4-1,few,CASSPSEGGNQPQHF
15,TRBV19,-,CASIWTGGANTEAFF
14,TRBV18,-,CASSFGATGNTIYF